One sample yielded the 13 T cell receptor beta chains listed below, sequenced in a study of diagnostic markers for celiac disease. TCRdb re-called the reads and shows each CDR3 protein once, DNA omitted. The specimen's table records roughly 3,500 distinct CDR3 sequences. Sequences were obtained from either unsorted cells or a sorted T cell fraction (not recorded which). The source of these receptors is a human donor. This table probably holds off-target reads from a library built for another chain.

The genes are TRBV28 and TRBJ1-2; with no DNA, the TCRdb D assignment of TRBD1 cannot be verified. The CDR3 has 12 residues. Germline V CDR1 and CDR2: MDHEN, SYDVKM. CDR3 region: CASSVTGNGYTF.

Its frequency marks this clonotype as medium-sized. The chain combines TRBV20-1 with TRBJ2-6. Germline-derived CDR1 and CDR2 are DFQATT and SNEGSKA (reference sequence). The CDR3 consists of 13 residues. The CDR3 sequence is CSADKSGANVLTF.

This chain connects TRBV7-2 to TRBJ2-1; without DNA, the TCRdb call of TRBD1 cannot be checked. This CDR3 is 13 amino acids long. Germline V gene lookup returns CDR1 SGHTA and CDR2 FQGNSA. The CDR3 sequence is CASSPDRGDEQFF.

This chain connects TRBV12-3 or TRBV12-4 to TRBJ1-1; there is no DNA to check the TCRdb D call of TRBD1. The CDR3 length is 14 residues. This CDR3 reads CASSQTGGYTEAFF.

J is TRBJ1-2 and V is TRBV12-3 or TRBV12-4. CDR3 size: 14 residues. The CDR3 region is CASSFGTANYGYTF.

Frequency places this clonotype as medium-sized. The V gene is TRBV5-1, the J gene TRBJ2-2; TCRdb gives TRBD1 as the D gene, but with no DNA this cannot be confirmed. The CDR3 runs to 14 residues. Per the germline V gene, CDR1 is SGHRS and CDR2 is YFSETQ. CDR3 loop: CASSQGANTGELFF.

The genes are TRBV5-4 and TRBJ1-1. This CDR3 region has 12 residues. Germline assignment: CDR1 SGHNT and CDR2 YYREEE (reference sequence). This chain's CDR3 is CASSLGDTEAFF.

The chain joins TRBV20-1 to TRBJ1-1; TCRdb's D gene call, TRBD1, goes unchecked for lack of DNA. Germline V lookup: CDR1 DFQATT, CDR2 SNEGSKA (reference sequence). This CDR3 spans 13 amino acids. The CDR3 loop reads CSASVGANTEAFF.

Measured by frequency, this clonotype is medium-sized. This chain uses TRBV20-1 with TRBJ2-1; TCRdb indicates TRBD1, and absent DNA this call remains unverified. CDR1 and CDR2 (germline): DFQATT, SNEGSKA (reference sequence). The CDR3 has 16 residues. CDR3 protein: CSARGGGQEDYNEQFF.

V usage is TRBV12-3 or TRBV12-4 and J usage is TRBJ1-1. The CDR3 length is 13 residues. CDR3 protein: CASRHLLNTEAFF.

According to its frequency, this clonotype is medium-sized. This chain links TRBV5-6 with TRBJ1-5. The CDR3 is 12 amino acids. Germline V gene lookup returns CDR1 SGHDT and CDR2 YYEEEE. CDR3 in amino acids: CASSFHSQSQHF.

This chain links TRBV6-5 with TRBJ2-5; the TCRdb D gene call, TRBD2, has no DNA to confirm it. The germline V gene encodes CDR1 MNHEY and CDR2 SVGAGI. The CDR3 extends over 17 amino acids. This CDR3 is CASSYPLLTGLGETQYF.

Considering frequency, this clonotype is medium-sized. This rearrangement joins TRBV7-2 to TRBJ2-2. In germline, CDR1 is SGHTA, CDR2 FQGNSA. The CDR3 consists of 15 residues. The CDR3: CASRGWGTNTGELFF.